The rows below give T cell receptor beta chains drawn from one sample of a study of T cell clonotyping in hematopoietic cell transplantation. Libraries were prepared by immunoSEQ multiplex PCR; TCRdb keeps only in-frame clonotypes and omits some of them. Here the sample spans 15,000 to 20,000 clones, around 55% being singletons. This specimen was PBMCs, taken 30 days after allogeneic stem cell transplant. The origin of the receptors is a male patient between 45 and 59 years old who had an allogeneic stem cell transplant from an unrelated donor, so T cells may come from the graft donor. Some clones in this sample may be carry-over from other donors' samples. Each CDR3 is given with its conserved first and last residue. The D gene is left open where the match is weak. A row's size may be missing; if present it is once, few, many or a size class.

TRBJ2-2 | . | TRBV6-1 | . | TGTGCCAGCAGTGAAGAGTCGGGACCCGCCGGGGAGCTGTTTTTT | CASSEESGPAGELFF
TRBJ1-1 | few | TRBV7-6 | . | TGTGCCAGCAGCCCACAGGGCTACGAAGCTTTCTTT | CASSPQGYEAFF
TRBJ1-6 | . | TRBV28 | . | TGTGCCAGCATTAGCCCCCCAGGGCATAATTCACCCCTCCACTTT | CASISPPGHNSPLHF
TRBJ1-1 | once | TRBV30 | TRBD1 | TGTGCCTGGAGTCTACCCGACAGGGGAATCGAAGCTTTCTTT | CAWSLPDRGIEAFF
TRBJ2-3 | . | TRBV4-3 | TRBD2 | TGCGCCAGCAGCCAAGATTCCGGGCTAGCGGGAGCGGCAGATACGCAGTATTTT | CASSQDSGLAGAADTQYF
TRBJ2-7 | . | TRBV6-5 | TRBD1 | TGTGCCAGCAAAGGGACAGGGGCCTACGAGCAGTACTTC | CASKGTGAYEQYF
TRBJ2-7 | . | TRBV29-1 | TRBD1 | TGCAGCGTTAAGGACAGGGGTGGCGAGCAGTACTTC | CSVKDRGGEQYF
TRBJ1-1 | . | TRBV30 | TRBD1 | TGTGCCTGGACAAAGGGGGCGTTGAACACTGAAGCTTTCTTT | CAWTKGALNTEAFF
TRBJ1-1 | once | TRBV2 | . | TGTGCCAGCAGTGTCCAGGGGCAGAACACTGAAGCTTTCTTT | CASSVQGQNTEAFF
TRBJ2-3 | . | TRBV5-4 | . | TGTGCCAGCAGCTCTGGGGTGGCAGGGCCTAGCACAGATACGCAGTATTTT | CASSSGVAGPSTDTQYF
TRBJ1-2 | . | TRBV30 | TRBD1 | TGTGCCTGGACTAGACAGGGAGGCGGCTACACCTTC | CAWTRQGGGYTF
TRBJ2-5 | few | TRBV30 | . | TGTGCCTGGAGTTTAGACCCCCGCCGGGGTAACGATTGGCAAGAGACCCAGTACTTC | CAWSLDPRRGNDWQETQYF
TRBJ1-1 | few | TRBV6-5 | . | TGTGCCAGCAGTTACTGGGAAGGGGGCACTGAAGCTTTCTTT | CASSYWEGGTEAFF
TRBJ2-6 | few | TRBV4-2 | . | TGTGCCAGCAGCGGGACCGGCGAAGCCAACGTCCTGACTTTC | CASSGTGEANVLTF
TRBJ1-2 | . | TRBV30 | TRBD1 | TGTGCCTGGAGTGATTTAACGTGGACAGGGTGGGGCTACACCTTC | CAWSDLTWTGWGYTF
TRBJ1-1 | . | TRBV29-1 | TRBD1 | TGCAGCGCCCAGGGGGGCAGAGACACTGAAGCTTTCTTT | CSAQGGRDTEAFF
TRBJ1-1 | . | TRBV29-1 | . | TGCAGCGTGGACCGGGCTACCTACACTGAAGCTTTCTTT | CSVDRATYTEAFF
TRBJ2-4 | once | TRBV6-5 | . | TGTGCCAGCAGTTCCCAGGGGGGAAACATTCAGTACTTC | CASSSQGGNIQYF
TRBJ1-2 | . | TRBV30 | . | TGTGCCTGGAGTGTACGGAAGGGAGGGGGCTATGGCTACACCTTC | CAWSVRKGGGYGYTF
TRBJ2-2 | . | TRBV4-1 | TRBD2 | TGCGCCAGCAGCCGGCTAGCGGGGGCCAGCACCGGGGAGCTGTTTTTT | CASSRLAGASTGELFF
TRBJ1-6 | . | TRBV7-2 | . | TGTGCCAGCAGCTCACAGGTAGTCTCGGCACCCCTCCACTTT | CASSSQVVSAPLHF
TRBJ1-5 | . | TRBV30 | TRBD1 | TGTGCCTGGAGTGGAGCAAGGGACAGCGCGAGCAATCAGCCCCAGCATTTT | CAWSGARDSASNQPQHF
TRBJ2-7 | . | TRBV29-1 | TRBD2 | TGCAGCGTGGGTAGCGGGAGGTTTTACGAGCAGTACTTC | CSVGSGRFYEQYF
TRBJ1-1 | . | TRBV10-3 | . | TGTGCCATCAGGGTAAACACTGAAGCTTTCTTT | CAIRVNTEAFF
TRBJ2-3 | . | TRBV28 | TRBD2 | TGTGCCAGCAGTACTGTGTGGGCGGGGGAACTACTATTAACGAGCACAGATACGCAGTATTTT | CASSTVWAGELLLTSTDTQYF
TRBJ1-2 | . | TRBV19 | TRBD1 | TGTGCCAGTAGTTATCCGGGACAGGGGGTCTATGGCTACACCTTC | CASSYPGQGVYGYTF
TRBJ1-2 | . | TRBV29-1 | . | TGCAGCGTTATAGGGTTTAACTATGGCTACACCTTC | CSVIGFNYGYTF
TRBJ1-2 | . | TRBV6-6 | TRBD1 | TGTGCCAGCAGTGATAGACAGGGAGCTAACTATGGCTACACCTTC | CASSDRQGANYGYTF
TRBJ2-7 | . | TRBV29-1 | . | TGCAGCGTTGAAGGGGAAGGCTACGAGCAGTACTTC | CSVEGEGYEQYF
TRBJ2-7 | . | TRBV9 | TRBD1 | TGTGCCAGCAGCGTAGACGGACAGGGCGACGAGCAGTACTTC | CASSVDGQGDEQYF